A selection of T cell receptor beta chains follows, all from one sample in a study of PD-1 blockade in classical Hodgkin lymphoma. Assay: immunoSEQ multiplex PCR; the TCRdb copy retains only in-frame clones and omits some. The sample contains approximately 49,000 clones, about 80% of which appear only once. This sample comprised peripheral blood mononuclear cells (PBMCs), obtained before the fourth cycle of nivolumab. Receptors originate from a human donor with classical Hodgkin lymphoma. The CDR3 runs from the conserved cysteine through the conserved F or W. Fields, in order: J gene, D gene, V gene, clone size, CDR3 protein, CDR3 DNA. D genes are given only for firm matches. Clone size is stated in some rows and not others, as once, few, many or a class when expanded.

>TRBJ2-6|-|TRBV30|-
CASGFVTTGANVLTF
TGTGCCTCCGGATTTGTTACTACCGGGGCCAACGTCCTGACTTTC
>TRBJ2-2|TRBD1|TRBV19|-
CATTDRAVGELFF
TGTGCCACCACAGACAGGGCAGTCGGGGAGCTGTTTTTT
>TRBJ2-3|-|TRBV11-2|-
CASSRGVGPDTQYF
TGTGCCAGCAGCCGGGGTGTGGGTCCAGATACGCAGTATTTT
>TRBJ2-1|TRBD2|TRBV19|-
CATRTSGPYNEQFF
TGTGCCACCCGGACTAGCGGGCCCTACAATGAGCAGTTCTTC
>TRBJ1-2|-|TRBV18|-
CASLNSQSNYGYTF
TGTGCCAGCTTAAATTCCCAGTCTAACTATGGCTACACCTTC
>TRBJ1-3|TRBD1|TRBV30|-
CAWGGQGWMATIYF
TGTGCCTGGGGGGGACAGGGTTGGATGGCCACCATATATTTT
>TRBJ2-7|-|TRBV6-5|-
CASSYSARSSYEQYF
TGTGCCAGCAGCTACTCTGCAAGAAGCTCCTACGAGCAGTACTTC
>TRBJ1-6|-|TRBV5-6|-
CASSLGQGPMPLHF
TGTGCCAGCAGCCTGGGGCAGGGTCCAATGCCCCTCCACTTT
>TRBJ2-7|-|TRBV11-2|-
CASSFAGQGEQYF
TGTGCCAGCAGCTTTGCGGGGCAGGGGGAGCAGTACTTC
>TRBJ2-4|-|TRBV5-1|-
CASSSRTGITIQYF
TGCGCCAGCAGCTCGCGTACAGGGATTACCATTCAGTACTTC
>TRBJ2-3|TRBD2|TRBV10-2|-
CASTPLAGSTDTQYF
TGCGCCAGCACTCCACTAGCGGGGAGCACAGATACGCAGTATTTT
>TRBJ2-7|-|TRBV15|-
CATSREAGSYEQYF
TGTGCCACCAGCAGAGAAGCAGGCTCCTACGAGCAGTACTTC
>TRBJ1-2|-|TRBV5-4|-
CASSLDISGVNGYTF
TGTGCCAGCAGCTTGGATATTTCGGGGGTGAATGGCTACACCTTC
>TRBJ2-3|TRBD2|TRBV20-1|few
CSGGRADTQYF
TGCAGTGGGGGGAGGGCCGATACGCAGTATTTT
>TRBJ2-1|TRBD2|TRBV7-2|-
CASSAAGTSVHEQFF
TGTGCCAGCAGCGCGGCCGGGACTAGCGTCCATGAGCAGTTCTTC
>TRBJ2-5|-|TRBV18|-
CASSPFEGIETQYF
TGTGCCAGCTCACCCTTCGAGGGGATTGAGACCCAGTACTTC
>TRBJ2-7|TRBD2|TRBV14|-
CASSPLSGSLEQYF
TGTGCCAGCAGCCCCCTCAGCGGGAGTCTCGAGCAGTACTTC
>TRBJ2-2|-|TRBV28|-
CASSGVGTGELFF
TGTGCCAGCAGTGGGGTGGGCACCGGGGAGCTGTTTTTT
>TRBJ1-2|TRBD1|TRBV7-2|-
CARIDRGGYTF
TGTGCCAGGATTGACAGGGGTGGCTACACCTTC
>TRBJ2-5|-|TRBV18|-
CASSPLFQETQYF
TGTGCCAGCTCACCCTTATTCCAAGAGACCCAGTACTTC
>TRBJ2-7|-|TRBV30|-
CAWSVKAGAYEQYF
TGTGCCTGGAGTGTAAAGGCAGGCGCCTACGAGCAGTACTTC
>TRBJ2-1|-|TRBV15|-
CATSRFVHNEQFF
TGTGCCACCAGCAGATTTGTTCACAATGAGCAGTTCTTC
>TRBJ2-2|-|TRBV11-3|once
CASSFSGEVGELFF
TGTGCCAGCAGCTTTTCTGGGGAGGTAGGGGAGCTGTTTTTT
>TRBJ1-6|-|TRBV5-4|few
CASSLGKGIISPLHF
TGTGCCAGCAGCTTAGGGAAGGGGATAATTTCACCCCTCCACTTT
>TRBJ2-3|-|TRBV7-2|once
CASTSRGLLDTQYF
TGTGCCAGCACCTCAAGAGGGCTGTTGGATACGCAGTATTTT
>TRBJ2-1|-|TRBV14|many
CASSQGSLNGEQFF
TGTGCCAGCAGCCAAGGAAGTCTAAATGGGGAGCAGTTCTTC
>TRBJ2-7|TRBD2|TRBV6-5|-
CASRALGGTLEQYF
TGTGCCAGCAGGGCCTTGGGGGGGACCCTCGAGCAGTACTTC
>TRBJ2-1|-|TRBV27|-
CASSRSSFSSYNEQFF
TGTGCCAGCAGTCGTTCTAGCTTCAGCTCCTACAATGAGCAGTTCTTC